Reported below is one T cell receptor (beta chain). This CDR3 is 18 amino acids long. Germline loops: CDR1 SGHDT, CDR2 YYEEEE. The sample originates from a study of shared clonotypes between healthy human individuals. Donors were healthy HIV-negative adults without recent acute infections or vaccinations. Sequencing used immunoSEQ multiplex PCR; TCRdb keeps in-frame clones, though not all of them. The sample consists of approximately 2.5 million clones, 90% to 95% of them appearing once. The sequenced sample consisted of naive CD4+ T cells from PBMCs. The subset here: CD45RA+ positively selected. The rearrangement links TRBV5-6 to TRBJ2-5; TRBD1 matches 9 bases. The end of the DNA fits TRBJ2-7 better, so the J call may be wrong. This TCR was sampled from a man younger than 35 in good health. Some clones in this sample may be carry-over from other donors' samples. CDR3 bases: TGTGCCAGCAGCTTGGCAGGTTTTACAGGGGGCGCCTCCTACGAGCAGTACTTC. As protein: CASSLAGFTGGASYEQYF.